This TCR beta chain was sequenced in a study of blood T cell repertoires in COVID-19. Study in general: COVID-19 samples, acute and convalescent, were from the United States, Italy and Spain.

Trimming cost V 7 bases and J 2 bases; bases outside gene matches: 5. The CDR3 has 14 residues. The germline CDR1 and CDR2 sequences are SNHLY and FYNNEI. In the original analysis: Counts of nucleated cells, estimated from reference gene primer amplification, were obtained. Profiling relied on immunoSEQ multiplex PCR, and the TCRdb table lists in-frame clones only, not all of them. V and J calls and clone size are as listed in that table; D and trimming were resolved from the DNA. The table shows over 95,000 clones, with 84% occurring only once. V is TRBV2 and J is TRBJ2-7; TRBD1 matches 10 bases. The sequence derives from a man aged 65 to 85 with active or convalescent COVID-19. The sequenced sample was peripheral blood. CDR3 nucleotides: TGTGCCAGCAAGAGGGGGACAGGGGCCTACGAGCAGTACTTC. Translation: CASKRGTGAYEQYF.